The 9 T cell receptor beta chains reported below all come from one sample, sequenced in a study of T cells after posttransplantation cyclophosphamide. Using immunoSEQ multiplex PCR, the repertoire was profiled, and TCRdb retains in-frame clones only, with some absent. In the table there are 7,500 to 9,500 clones, approximately 92% of which are singletons. The sequencing input was memory CD4+ T cells sorted from PBMCs. The receptors stem from an older woman in good health, CMV-negative, and a related stem cell transplant donor.

This chain links TRBV2 with TRBJ1-1; D gene unclear. CDR1 is SNHLY, CDR2 FYNNEI, per germline. The CDR3 runs 11 residues. With 5 bases removed from V and 8 bases from J, the gap between germline ends came to 9 bases. The CDR3 reads CASSQQIEAFF. CDR3 coding DNA: TGTGCCAGCAGTCAACAGATAGAAGCTTTCTTT.

The chain recombines TRBV28 with TRBJ1-2; TRBD1 matches 7 bases. V shed 5 bases and J 4 bases; nucleotides not matched to a gene: 7. Germline assignment: CDR1 MDHEN and CDR2 SYDVKM. This CDR3 contains 14 residues. CDR3 nucleotide sequence: TGTGCCAGCAGTATCCCGGACAGGTTCTATGGCTACACCTTC. The encoded protein is CASSIPDRFYGYTF.

V is TRBV6-5 and J is TRBJ1-2; D is ambiguous. The germline V and J ends were trimmed by 7 bases and 7 bases, with 13 bases remaining between them. From germline, CDR1 is MNHEY and CDR2 SVGAGI. This CDR3 has 12 residues. Here the CDR3 reads CASIAETGGYTF. CDR3 nucleotides: TGTGCCAGCATCGCAGAGACGGGTGGCTACACCTTC.

The chain is built from TRBV29-1 and TRBJ1-2, with 7 bases aligning to TRBD1. CDR1 and CDR2 from the germline V gene are SQVTM and ANQGSEA. This CDR3 has 16 residues. Unmatched junction bases numbered 11, after V lost 4 bases and J lost 0 bases. CDR3 sequence: CSVGGDRDQANYGYTF. The CDR3 nucleotides are TGCAGCGTTGGGGGAGACAGGGATCAAGCTAACTATGGCTACACCTTC.

The rearrangement joins TRBV7-8 to TRBJ2-5; perhaps TRBD1 as D (5 bases). The CDR3 totals 14 residues. The V gene's germline CDR1 is SGHVS and CDR2 FQNEAQ. Deletions cut 5 bases from V and 3 bases from J, with 13 bases between. The CDR3 region has the DNA TGTGCCAGCAGCCCCGTGGGGCTAGAAGAGACCCAGTACTTC. Translating gives CASSPVGLEETQYF.

The genes are TRBV29-1 and TRBJ1-5, with 7 positions matching TRBD1. V shed 7 bases and J 7 bases; nucleotides not matched to a gene: 13. The CDR3 runs 14 residues. Germline V CDR1 and CDR2: SQVTM, ANQGSEA. The DNA of the CDR3 is TGCAGCGCCGGGGGGGGACAGTCCGTCCAGCCCCAGCATTTT. It is translated as CSAGGGQSVQPQHF.

On this clone itself: Sequence at one end of the junction differs from germline and may be a read error. The genes are TRBV10-3 and TRBJ2-7; TRBD1 aligns across 9 bases. The CDR3 runs 12 residues. CDR1 and CDR2 from the germline V gene are ENHRY and SYGVKD. CDR3 loop: CAISAQGQGLNF. The DNA for the CDR3 is TGTGCCATCAGTGCCCAGGGACAGGGACTTAACTTC.

The chain recombines TRBV21-1 with TRBJ2-7; the table gives TRBD1 as D, unverified against the DNA. TRBV21-1 is a known pseudogene. This CDR3 contains 13 residues. The chain's CDR3 is CASRGQGIYEQYF. CDR3 nucleotide sequence: TGTGCCAGCCGGGGACAGGGTATTTACGAGCAGTACTTC.

The CDR3 DNA follows: TGTGCCAGCAGCCTGCAGGGGCCAGGGTTGGAGACCCAGTACTTC. This sequence encodes CASSLQGPGLETQYF. The chain combines TRBV5-6 with TRBJ2-5; D may be TRBD1 (6 bases). This CDR3 spans 15 amino acids. Trimming left V 4 bases short and J 5 bases short, with 18 bases between. Germline V gene sequence: CDR1 SGHDT, CDR2 YYEEEE.